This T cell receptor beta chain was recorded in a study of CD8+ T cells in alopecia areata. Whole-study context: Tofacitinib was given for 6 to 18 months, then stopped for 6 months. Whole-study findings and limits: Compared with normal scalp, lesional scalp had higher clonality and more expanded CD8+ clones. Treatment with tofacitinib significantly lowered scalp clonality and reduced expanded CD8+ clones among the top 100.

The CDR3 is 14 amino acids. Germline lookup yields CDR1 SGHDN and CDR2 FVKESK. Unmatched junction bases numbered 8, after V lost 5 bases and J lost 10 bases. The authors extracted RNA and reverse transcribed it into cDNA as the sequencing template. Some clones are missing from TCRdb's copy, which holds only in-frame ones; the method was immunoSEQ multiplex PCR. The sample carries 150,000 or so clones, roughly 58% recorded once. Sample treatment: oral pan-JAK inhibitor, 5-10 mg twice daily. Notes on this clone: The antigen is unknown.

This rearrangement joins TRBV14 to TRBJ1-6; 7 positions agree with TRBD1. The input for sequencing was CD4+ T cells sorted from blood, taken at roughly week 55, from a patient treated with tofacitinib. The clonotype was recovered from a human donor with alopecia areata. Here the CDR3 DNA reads TGTGCCAGCAGCGGATGGACAGGACAGTCACCCCTCCACTTT. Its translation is CASSGWTGQSPLHF.